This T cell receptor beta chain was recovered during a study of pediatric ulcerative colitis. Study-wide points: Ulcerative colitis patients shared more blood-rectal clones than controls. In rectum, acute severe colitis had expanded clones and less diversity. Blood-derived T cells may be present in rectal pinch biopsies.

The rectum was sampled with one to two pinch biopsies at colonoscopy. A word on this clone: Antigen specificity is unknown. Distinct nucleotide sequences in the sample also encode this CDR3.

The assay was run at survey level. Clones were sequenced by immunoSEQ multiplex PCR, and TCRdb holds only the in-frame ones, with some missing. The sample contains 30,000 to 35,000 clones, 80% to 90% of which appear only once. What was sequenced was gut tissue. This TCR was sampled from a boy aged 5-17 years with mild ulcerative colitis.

This chain's CDR3 is CASSQDGNTIYF. CDR3 coding DNA: TGCGCCAGCAGCCAAGACGGAAACACCATATATTTT. The rearrangement joins TRBV4-1 to TRBJ1-3; D remains ambiguous. The CDR3 runs to 12 residues. Trimming cost V 0 bases and J 4 bases, with 1 base left between them. CDR1 MGHRA and CDR2 YSYEKL come from the germline V gene.